A selection of T cell receptor beta chains follows, all from one sample in a study of T cells in Graves' hyperthyroidism and ophthalmopathy. TCRdb analysed the multiplex PCR reads with MiXCR anew, one entry per CDR3 protein. Among more than 300,000 distinct CDR3 sequences, approximately 14% were seen once, and the ten largest hold around 20%. Sequences were obtained from blood. The receptors were sampled from a woman aged 25 to 39 with Graves' ophthalmopathy. Both conserved end residues are part of each CDR3. A D gene is named only where the DNA matches it firmly. Only part of the rows carry a size: once, few, many, or a class if the clone is expanded.

V	D	J	size	CDR3	DNA
TRBV7-9	.	TRBJ2-5	many	CASSLALALETQYF	TGTGCCAGCAGCTTAGCGCTCGCGTTAGAGACCCAGTACTTC
TRBV27	.	TRBJ2-3	.	CASSARYRGTDTQYF	TGTGCCAGCAGTGCACGATACAGGGGCACAGATACGCAGTATTTT
TRBV6-1	TRBD2	TRBJ2-7	many	CAASGGGESSYEQYF	TGTGCCGCCTCCGGGGGGGGGGAGAGCTCCTACGAGCAGTACTTC
TRBV2	.	TRBJ1-1	many	CASNGGDIMNTEAFF	TGTGCCAGCAACGGGGGAGATATAATGAACACTGAAGCTTTCTTT
TRBV12-3/TRBV12-4	TRBD2	TRBJ2-1	.	CASSPPISGLAGGRASYNEQFF	TGTGCCAGCAGTCCCCCGATCTCAGGACTAGCGGGGGGGCGGGCGTCCTACAATGAGCAGTTCTTC
TRBV10-3	TRBD1	TRBJ2-7	many	CAIRDRGLGEQYF	TGTGCCATCAGGGACAGGGGGCTTGGCGAGCAGTACTTC
TRBV20-1	.	TRBJ1-6	few	CSARDRVRGESSPLHF	TGCAGTGCTAGAGATCGAGTTAGGGGGGAGAGTTCACCCCTCCACTTT
TRBV3-1	.	TRBJ1-5	many	CASSCPQPQHF	TGTGCCAGCAGCTGCCCTCAGCCCCAGCATTTT
TRBV20-1	TRBD1	TRBJ2-5	.	CSASTGAGGTQYF	TGCAGTGCTAGTACAGGGGCTGGAGGGACCCAGTACTTC
TRBV12-3/TRBV12-4	.	TRBJ1-1	many	CASSPEYSTEAFF	TGTGCCAGCAGTCCGGAGTACAGCACTGAAGCTTTCTTT
TRBV4-1	.	TRBJ1-1	many	CASSQDGRPGTEAFF	TGCGCCAGCAGCCAAGATGGACGGCCGGGAACTGAAGCTTTCTTT
TRBV10-2	TRBD1	TRBJ2-4	few	CASSRQGIGKNIQYF	TGCGCCAGCTCCAGACAGGGGATCGGCAAAAACATTCAGTACTTC
TRBV5-1	.	TRBJ2-1	many	CASSFHNEQFF	TGCGCCAGCAGCTTCCACAATGAGCAGTTCTTC
TRBV28	TRBD1	TRBJ2-1	many	CASSFWQGVLNEQFF	TGTGCCAGCAGTTTTTGGCAGGGGGTTCTCAATGAGCAGTTCTTC
TRBV28	.	TRBJ1-2	many	CASSPQGANYGYTF	TGTGCCAGCAGTCCCCAAGGGGCTAACTATGGCTACACCTTC
TRBV5-5	.	TRBJ2-1	many	CASSSVRTSDEQFF	TGTGCCAGCAGCTCAGTGAGGACTTCCGATGAGCAGTTCTTC
TRBV29-1	TRBD2	TRBJ2-3	few	CSVEEGGDDSTDTQYF	TGCAGCGTTGAAGAGGGGGGGGACGATAGCACAGATACGCAGTATTTT
TRBV12-3/TRBV12-4	TRBD2	TRBJ2-5	many	CASSLRLAGGQETQYF	TGTGCCAGCAGTTTACGGCTAGCGGGGGGACAAGAGACCCAGTACTTC
TRBV20-1	.	TRBJ2-2	many	CSANRDTGELFF	TGCAGTGCTAACAGGGACACCGGGGAGCTGTTTTTT
TRBV28	.	TRBJ1-2	many	CASSPWEGNYGYTF	TGTGCCAGCAGCCCATGGGAAGGGAACTATGGCTACACCTTC
TRBV20-1	TRBD1	TRBJ1-1	many	CSAPDRDTEAFF	TGCAGTGCCCCCGACAGGGACACTGAAGCTTTCTTT
TRBV4-1	.	TRBJ2-7	few	CASSQEIPGDEQYF	TGCGCCAGCAGCCAAGAAATTCCAGGGGACGAGCAGTACTTC
TRBV28	.	TRBJ1-1	many	CASSNRRGGLAFF	TGTGCCAGCAGTAATCGGCGGGGGGGGTTGGCTTTCTTT
TRBV28	.	TRBJ1-6	.	CASSFLRPGSYNSPLHF	TGTGCCAGCAGTTTTTTGAGACCAGGCTCCTATAATTCACCCCTCCACTTT
TRBV4-1	TRBD1	TRBJ1-4	.	CASSRPSTGGNEKLFF	TGCGCCAGCAGCCGCCCGTCGACAGGGGGAAATGAAAAACTGTTTTTT
TRBV4-1	.	TRBJ1-5	many	CASSQDPGRSNQPQHF	TGCGCCAGCAGCCAAGATCCCGGCAGGAGCAATCAGCCCCAGCATTTT
TRBV5-8	.	TRBJ1-1	many	CASSLWGTTEAFF	TGTGCCAGCAGCTTGTGGGGTACGACTGAAGCTTTCTTT
TRBV27	.	TRBJ1-5	many	CASSLSAESGGNQPQHF	TGTGCCAGCAGTTTATCGGCGGAGTCCGGAGGGAATCAGCCCCAGCATTTT
TRBV4-1	.	TRBJ2-3	many	CASRRRDTQYF	TGCGCCAGCCGCCGTAGGGATACGCAGTATTTT
TRBV12-3/TRBV12-4	.	TRBJ2-4	few	CASSLGSKNIQYF	TGTGCCAGCAGTCTCGGGTCCAAAAACATTCAGTACTTC
TRBV9	TRBD1	TRBJ1-3	many	CASSGQGAYGNTIYF	TGTGCCAGCAGCGGACAGGGGGCGTACGGAAACACCATATATTTT
TRBV30	.	TRBJ1-2	many	CAWKGGGRANYGYTF	TGTGCCTGGAAGGGCGGGGGAAGAGCTAACTATGGCTACACCTTC
TRBV29-1	.	TRBJ2-7	many	CSAKTDDGSFGQYF	TGCAGCGCCAAAACCGACGACGGTAGTTTTGGGCAGTACTTC
TRBV2	.	TRBJ1-2	.	CASPQEAKRNYGYTF	TGTGCCAGCCCACAGGAGGCCAAACGGAACTATGGCTACACCTTC
TRBV11-3	.	TRBJ2-5	many	CASSLRSGDGETQYF	TGTGCCAGCAGCTTACGGAGCGGCGATGGGGAGACCCAGTACTTC
TRBV20-1	.	TRBJ2-5	few	CSAAAGLLQETQYF	TGCAGTGCCGCAGCTGGACTCCTTCAAGAGACCCAGTACTTC
TRBV28	.	TRBJ1-3	.	CASSFILRGGGNTIYF	TGTGCCAGCAGTTTCATCCTCAGGGGAGGTGGAAACACCATATATTTT
TRBV5-1	TRBD1	TRBJ1-4	few	CASRLIQGDEKLFF	TGCGCCAGCAGACTCATCCAGGGGGATGAAAAACTGTTTTTT
TRBV19	.	TRBJ1-1	many	CASSIGWNTEAFF	TGTGCCAGTAGTATTGGGTGGAACACTGAAGCTTTCTTT
TRBV2	TRBD1	TRBJ2-7	many	CASIRTGEAREQYF	TGTGCCAGCATCCGGACAGGGGAAGCGCGCGAGCAGTACTTC
TRBV6-1	.	TRBJ2-3	many	CATKSSLHADTQYF	TGTGCCACGAAGAGCTCCCTCCACGCAGATACGCAGTATTTT
TRBV5-6	.	TRBJ1-5	.	CASSRTSNQPQHF	TGTGCCAGCAGCCGGACATCAAATCAGCCCCAGCATTTT
TRBV7-6	.	TRBJ2-7	.	CASSLAPFPSPISYEQYF	TGTGCCAGCAGCCTGGCCCCGTTCCCTTCACCGATCTCCTACGAGCAGTACTTC
TRBV12-3/TRBV12-4	.	TRBJ1-2	many	CASRAPNYGYTF	TGTGCCAGCAGGGCTCCTAACTATGGCTACACCTTC
TRBV2	TRBD1	TRBJ2-4	many	CASSDRDREQNIQYF	TGTGCCAGCAGTGACCGGGACAGGGAGCAAAACATTCAGTACTTC
TRBV6-1	.	TRBJ1-5	.	CASSLGKSGSSIGPQHF	TGTGCCAGCAGTTTAGGAAAATCAGGGAGCTCGATTGGGCCCCAGCATTTT
TRBV19	.	TRBJ2-7	many	CASSSQGVGEQYF	TGTGCCAGTAGCTCTCAGGGCGTGGGCGAGCAGTACTTC
TRBV20-1	.	TRBJ1-1	.	CSARDFSRGNTEAFF	TGCAGTGCTAGAGATTTTAGCAGGGGAAACACTGAAGCTTTCTTT
TRBV5-6	TRBD2	TRBJ2-2	.	CASSLIQGGTGELFF	TGTGCCAGCAGCTTAATCCAGGGAGGGACCGGGGAGCTGTTTTTT
TRBV4-2	TRBD1	TRBJ2-7	many	CASSRGGTGDYEQYF	TGTGCCAGCAGCCGGGGAGGGACAGGGGACTACGAGCAGTACTTC
TRBV15	TRBD2	TRBJ2-5	.	CATSRDRLAGQETQYF	TGTGCCACCAGCAGAGATCGACTAGCGGGGCAAGAGACCCAGTACTTC
TRBV30	.	TRBJ1-2	many	CAGSEPGGYGYTF	TGTGCCGGCAGTGAACCGGGGGGCTATGGCTACACCTTC
TRBV27	TRBD2	TRBJ2-1	many	CASRPGTSGENEQFF	TGTGCCAGCAGGCCCGGGACTAGCGGGGAGAATGAGCAGTTCTTC